This TCR beta chain was identified in a study of T cells after posttransplantation cyclophosphamide. The germline V gene encodes CDR1 SGHRS and CDR2 YFSETQ. The length of the CDR3 is 14 residues. V lost 0 bases to trimming and J lost 4 bases, with 7 bases between them. Busulfan-fludarabine conditioning, marrow transplant, and cyclophosphamide on days +3 and +4 were administered. General study points: Recipient CMV seropositivity and CMV reactivation strongly tracked TRB clonality.

Clones were sequenced by immunoSEQ multiplex PCR, and TCRdb holds only the in-frame ones, with some missing. The sample yields around 6,700 clones, without any singletons. At least ten counts were recorded for this clone. Its antigen is undetermined. Sequenced material: PBMCs, taken after an allogeneic stem cell transplant with post-transplant cyclophosphamide. The source is a young adult male patient who received an allogeneic stem cell transplant from an unrelated donor, was CMV-positive, and had acute and chronic GVHD. Some T cells may trace back to the graft donor. The chain employs TRBV5-1 and TRBJ2-2; D ambiguous. The CDR3 reads CASSLGASTGELFF. In DNA form, the CDR3 reads TGCGCCAGCAGCTTGGGGGCATCCACCGGGGAGCTGTTTTTT.